This T cell receptor (beta chain) came from a study of B cell selection in AIRE deficiency. Profiling relied on immunoSEQ multiplex PCR, and the TCRdb table lists in-frame clones only, not all of them. The sample records about 18,000 clones, 93% being singletons. V trimming: 2 bases; J trimming: 12 bases; junction bases outside the gene matches: 10. Germline loops: CDR1 KGHSH, CDR2 LQKENI. The CDR3 is made up of 15 amino acids. About this clone itself: Antigen: not known.

Study-wide findings and caveats: Shorter CDR3s marked shared Treg sequences, biased toward few non-templated insertions.

Sorted regulatory T cells were CD4-positive, CD25-high and CD127-low or negative. The chain recombines TRBV18 with TRBJ2-1; TRBD2 matches at 10 bases. The specimen was CD4+CD25+ Tregs sorted from PBMCs. The TCR sequence derives from a human donor in good health. This CDR3 reads CASSPYRLAGESQFF. DNA for the CDR3: TGTGCCAGCTCACCATATAGGCTAGCGGGAGAATCGCAGTTCTTC.